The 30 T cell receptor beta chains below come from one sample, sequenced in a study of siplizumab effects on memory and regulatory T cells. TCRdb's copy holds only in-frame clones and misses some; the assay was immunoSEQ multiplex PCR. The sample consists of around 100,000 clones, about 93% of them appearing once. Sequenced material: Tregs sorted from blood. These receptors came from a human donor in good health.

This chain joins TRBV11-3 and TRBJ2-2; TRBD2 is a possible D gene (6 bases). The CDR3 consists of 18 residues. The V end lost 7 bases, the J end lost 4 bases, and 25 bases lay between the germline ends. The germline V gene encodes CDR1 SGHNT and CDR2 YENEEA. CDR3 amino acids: CASTLLIGSLRITGELFF. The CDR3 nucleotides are TGTGCCAGCACCCTCTTAATCGGGAGTCTTAGAATCACCGGGGAGCTGTTTTTT.

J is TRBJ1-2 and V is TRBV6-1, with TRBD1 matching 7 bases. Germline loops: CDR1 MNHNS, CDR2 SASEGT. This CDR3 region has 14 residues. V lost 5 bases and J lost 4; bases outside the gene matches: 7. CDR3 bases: TGTGCCAGCAGTTCCGGAACAGGGGTCTATGGCTACACCTTC. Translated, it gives CASSSGTGVYGYTF.

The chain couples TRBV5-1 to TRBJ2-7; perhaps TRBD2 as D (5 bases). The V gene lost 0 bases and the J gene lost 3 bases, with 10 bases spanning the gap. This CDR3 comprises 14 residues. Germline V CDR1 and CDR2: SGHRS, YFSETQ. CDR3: CASSLGADYYEQYF. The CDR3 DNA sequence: TGCGCCAGCAGCTTGGGGGCAGACTACTACGAGCAGTACTTC.

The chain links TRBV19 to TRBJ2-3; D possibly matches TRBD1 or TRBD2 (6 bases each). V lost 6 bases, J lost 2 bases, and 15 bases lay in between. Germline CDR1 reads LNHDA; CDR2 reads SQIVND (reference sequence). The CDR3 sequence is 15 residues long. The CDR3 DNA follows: TGTGCCAGTAGGTCGAGGGGGGCTCACACAGATACGCAGTATTTT. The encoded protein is CASRSRGAHTDTQYF.

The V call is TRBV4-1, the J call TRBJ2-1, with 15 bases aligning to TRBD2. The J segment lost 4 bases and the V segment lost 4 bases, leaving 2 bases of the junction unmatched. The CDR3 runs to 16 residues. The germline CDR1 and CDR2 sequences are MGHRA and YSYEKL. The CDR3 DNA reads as TGCGCCAGCAGCCGGGGACTAGCGGGGGGATACAATGAGCAGTTCTTC. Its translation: CASSRGLAGGYNEQFF.

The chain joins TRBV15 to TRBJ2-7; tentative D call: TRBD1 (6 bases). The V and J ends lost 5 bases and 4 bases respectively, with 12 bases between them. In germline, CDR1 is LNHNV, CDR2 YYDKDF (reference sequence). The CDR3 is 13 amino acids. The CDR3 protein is CATSLDRSYEQYF. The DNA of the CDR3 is TGTGCCACCAGCCTTGACAGGAGTTACGAGCAGTACTTC.

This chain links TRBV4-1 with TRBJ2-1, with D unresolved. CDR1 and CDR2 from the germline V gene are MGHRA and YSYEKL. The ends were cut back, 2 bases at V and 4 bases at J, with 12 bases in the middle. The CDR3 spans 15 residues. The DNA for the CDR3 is TGCGCCAGCAGCCAAAGACCCCGCACGTACAATGAGCAGTTCTTC. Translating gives CASSQRPRTYNEQFF.

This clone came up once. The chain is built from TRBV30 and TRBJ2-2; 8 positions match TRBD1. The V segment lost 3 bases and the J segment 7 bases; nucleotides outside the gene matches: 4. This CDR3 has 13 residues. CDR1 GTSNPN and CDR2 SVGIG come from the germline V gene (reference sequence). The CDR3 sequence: CAWRGQGFGELFF. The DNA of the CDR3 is TGTGCCTGGAGAGGACAGGGCTTCGGGGAGCTGTTTTTT. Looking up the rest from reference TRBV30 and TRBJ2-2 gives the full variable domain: SQTIHQWPATLVQPVGSPLSLECTVEGTSNPNLYWYRQAAGRGLQLLFYSVGIGQISSEVPQNLSASRPQDRQFILSSKKLLLSDSGFYLCAWRGQGFGELFFGEGSRLTVL.

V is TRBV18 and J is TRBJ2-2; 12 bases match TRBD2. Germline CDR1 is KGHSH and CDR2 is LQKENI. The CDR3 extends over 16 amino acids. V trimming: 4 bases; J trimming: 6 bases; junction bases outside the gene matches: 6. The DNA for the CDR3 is TGTGCCAGCTCACGGTCTAGCGGGAGGGCCGCCGGGGAGCTGTTTTTT. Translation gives CASSRSSGRAAGELFF. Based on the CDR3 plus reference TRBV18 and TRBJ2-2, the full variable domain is NAGVMQNPRHLVRRRGQEARLRCSPMKGHSHVYWYRQLPEEGLKFMVYLQKENIIDESGMPKERFSAEFPKEGPSILRIQQVVRGDSAAYFCASSRSSGRAAGELFFGEGSRLTVL.

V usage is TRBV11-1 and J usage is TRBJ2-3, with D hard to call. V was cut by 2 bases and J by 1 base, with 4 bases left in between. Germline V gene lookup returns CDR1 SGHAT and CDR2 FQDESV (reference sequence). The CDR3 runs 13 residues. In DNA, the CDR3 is TGTGCCAGCAGCTTAACAGGCACAGATACGCAGTATTTT. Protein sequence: CASSLTGTDTQYF.

The CDR3 region is CASSFVRGDISSYNEQFF. Here the CDR3 DNA reads TGTGCCAGCAGCTTTGTACGGGGGGATATAAGCTCCTACAATGAGCAGTTCTTC. The genes are TRBV11-1 and TRBJ2-1; the match to TRBD2 covers 7 bases. J was trimmed by 0 bases and V by 3 bases; bases with no gene match: 11. The CDR3 is 18 amino acids. Per germline, CDR1 SGHAT and CDR2 FQDESV (reference sequence).

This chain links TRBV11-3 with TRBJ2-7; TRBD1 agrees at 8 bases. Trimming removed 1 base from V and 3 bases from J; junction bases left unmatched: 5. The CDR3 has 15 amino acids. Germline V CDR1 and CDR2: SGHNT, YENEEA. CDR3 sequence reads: CASSLVPGGVYEQYF. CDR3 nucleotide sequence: TGTGCCAGCAGCTTAGTCCCAGGGGGCGTCTACGAGCAGTACTTC.

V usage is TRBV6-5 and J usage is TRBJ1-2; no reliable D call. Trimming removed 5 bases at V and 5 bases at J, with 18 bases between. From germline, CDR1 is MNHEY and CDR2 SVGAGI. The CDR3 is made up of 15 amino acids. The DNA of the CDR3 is TGTGCCAGCAGTCCCCTAAATCCCCGTCTATATGGCTACACCTTC. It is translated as CASSPLNPRLYGYTF.

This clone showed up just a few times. The CDR3 DNA follows: TGTGCCAGCAGCTTAGCGGCGTTAAATCAGCCCCAGCATTTT. Translated, it gives CASSLAALNQPQHF. This sequence joins TRBV7-3 and TRBJ1-5; D gene unclear. Trimming pared 2 bases from V and 4 bases from J, leaving 9 bases between. The germline V gene encodes CDR1 SGHTA and CDR2 FQGTGA. This CDR3 has 14 amino acids. Combining the CDR3 with reference TRBV7-3 and TRBJ1-5 gives the whole variable domain GAGVSQTPSNKVTEKGKYVELRCDPISGHTALYWYRQSLGQGPEFLIYFQGTGAADDSGLPNDRFFAVRPEGSVSTLKIQRTERGDSAVYLCASSLAALNQPQHFGDGTRLSIL.

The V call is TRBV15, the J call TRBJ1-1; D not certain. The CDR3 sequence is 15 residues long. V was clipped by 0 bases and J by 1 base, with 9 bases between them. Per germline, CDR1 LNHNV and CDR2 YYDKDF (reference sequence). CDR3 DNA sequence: TGTGCCACCAGCAGAGATCGGGCAGGGAACACTGAAGCTTTCTTT. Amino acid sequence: CATSRDRAGNTEAFF.

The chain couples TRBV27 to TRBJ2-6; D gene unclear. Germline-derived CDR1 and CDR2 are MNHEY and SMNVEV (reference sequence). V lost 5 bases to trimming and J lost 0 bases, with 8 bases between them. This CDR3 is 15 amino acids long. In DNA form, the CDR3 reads TGTGCCAGCAGTCCCGACAACTCTGGGGCCAACGTCCTGACTTTC. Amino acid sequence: CASSPDNSGANVLTF.

As DNA, the CDR3 is TGTGCCAGCAGTGAATTGGGGTGGAGGGAGACCCAGTACTTC. Translation: CASSELGWRETQYF. The chain joins TRBV6-1 to TRBJ2-5; tentatively, D is TRBD2 (5 bases). Germline-derived CDR1 and CDR2 are MNHNS and SASEGT. The CDR3 is made up of 14 amino acids. V was cut by 2 bases and J by 5 bases, with 12 bases left in between.

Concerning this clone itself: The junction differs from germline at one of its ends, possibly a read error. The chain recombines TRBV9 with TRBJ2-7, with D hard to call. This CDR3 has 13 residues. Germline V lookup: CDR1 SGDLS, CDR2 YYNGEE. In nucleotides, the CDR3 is TGTGTCAGCAGCGTAGATGGCCTTACGAAGCAGTACTTC. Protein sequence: CVSSVDGLTKQYF.

CDR3 bases: TGTGCCAGCAGCTTGGCAGGGCCCTATGGCTACACCTTC. Translation gives CASSLAGPYGYTF. V is TRBV7-3 and J is TRBJ1-2; TRBD1 is a possible D gene (5 bases). V lost 3 bases and J lost 4, with 9 bases in between. The CDR3 totals 13 residues. Germline-derived CDR1 and CDR2 are SGHTA and FQGTGA.

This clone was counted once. The CDR3 DNA is TGCGCCAGCAGCTTGACAGGTCTAGCCAAAAACATTCAGTACTTC. Amino acids: CASSLTGLAKNIQYF. The rearrangement uses TRBV5-1 and TRBJ2-4; a possible D gene is TRBD1 (5 bases). CDR3 length: 15 amino acids. In germline, CDR1 is SGHRS, CDR2 YFSETQ. The V gene lost 1 base and the J gene lost 0 bases, with 8 bases spanning the gap. The full variable domain, its missing parts supplied by reference TRBV5-1 and TRBJ2-4, is KAGVTQTPRYLIKTRGQQVTLSCSPISGHRSVSWYQQTPGQGLQFLFEYFSETQRNKGNFPGRFSGRQFSNSRSEMNVSTLELGDSALYLCASSLTGLAKNIQYFGAGTRLSVL.

CDR3 region: CASSQVGAGGYEQYF. The CDR3 DNA sequence: TGTGCCAGCAGCCAAGTGGGGGCAGGGGGCTACGAGCAGTACTTC. The V and J genes are TRBV14 and TRBJ2-7; 7 positions agree with TRBD1. Germline CDR1 reads SGHDN; CDR2 reads FVKESK. V shed 1 base, J shed 3 bases, and the junction held 6 bases outside the gene matches. The CDR3 has 15 amino acids.

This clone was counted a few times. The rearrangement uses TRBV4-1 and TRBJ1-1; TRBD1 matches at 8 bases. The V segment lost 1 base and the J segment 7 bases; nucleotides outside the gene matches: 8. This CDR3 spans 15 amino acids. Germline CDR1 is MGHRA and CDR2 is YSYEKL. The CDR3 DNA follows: TGCGCCAGCAGCCAAGGTACAGGGGGGAGAAATGAAGCTTTCTTT. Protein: CASSQGTGGRNEAFF.

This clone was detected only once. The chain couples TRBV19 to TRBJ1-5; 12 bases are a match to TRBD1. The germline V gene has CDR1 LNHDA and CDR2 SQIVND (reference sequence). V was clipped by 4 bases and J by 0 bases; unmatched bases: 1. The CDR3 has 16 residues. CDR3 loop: CASSRGQGASNQPQHF. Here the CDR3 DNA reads TGTGCCAGTAGTAGGGGACAGGGGGCTAGCAATCAGCCCCAGCATTTT.

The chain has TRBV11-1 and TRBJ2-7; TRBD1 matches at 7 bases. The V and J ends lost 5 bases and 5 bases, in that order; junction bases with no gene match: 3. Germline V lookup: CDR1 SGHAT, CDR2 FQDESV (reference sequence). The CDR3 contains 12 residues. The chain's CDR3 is CASSNDRDEQYF. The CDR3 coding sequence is TGTGCCAGCAGCAACGACAGGGACGAGCAGTACTTC.

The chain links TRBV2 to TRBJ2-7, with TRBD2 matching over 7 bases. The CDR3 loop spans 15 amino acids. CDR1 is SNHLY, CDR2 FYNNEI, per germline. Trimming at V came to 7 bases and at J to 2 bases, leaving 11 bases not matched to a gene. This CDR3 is CASTRETSLTYEQYF. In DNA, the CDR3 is TGTGCCAGCACTCGGGAGACTAGCCTTACCTACGAGCAGTACTTC.

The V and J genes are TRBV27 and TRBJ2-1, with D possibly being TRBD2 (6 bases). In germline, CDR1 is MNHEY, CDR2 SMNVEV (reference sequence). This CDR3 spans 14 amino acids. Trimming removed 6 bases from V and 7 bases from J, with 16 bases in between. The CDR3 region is CASSQRKRGNEQFF. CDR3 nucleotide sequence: TGTGCCAGCAGCCAACGAAAACGGGGGAATGAGCAGTTCTTC.

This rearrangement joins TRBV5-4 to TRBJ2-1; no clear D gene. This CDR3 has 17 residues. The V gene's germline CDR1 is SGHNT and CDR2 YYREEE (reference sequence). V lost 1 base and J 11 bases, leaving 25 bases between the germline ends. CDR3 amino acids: CASSLTLAKRLALKQFF. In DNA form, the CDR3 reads TGTGCCAGCAGCTTGACTCTGGCCAAACGATTGGCTCTAAAGCAGTTCTTC. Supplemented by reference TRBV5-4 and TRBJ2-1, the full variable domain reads ETGVTQSPTHLIKTRGQQVTLRCSSQSGHNTVSWYQQALGQGPQFIFQYYREEENGRGNFPPRFSGLQFPNYSSELNVNALELDDSALYLCASSLTLAKRLALKQFFGPGTRLTVL.

The CDR3 nucleotides read TGTGCCAGCAGCTCCGGGACAGGGATGAGTGGCTACACCTTC. As protein: CASSSGTGMSGYTF. The chain links TRBV7-9 to TRBJ1-2; 9 bases are shared with TRBD1. This CDR3 has 14 residues. Germline-derived CDR1 and CDR2 are SEHNR and FQNEAQ (reference sequence). With V trimmed by 4 bases and J by 7 bases, 7 bases remained unmatched.

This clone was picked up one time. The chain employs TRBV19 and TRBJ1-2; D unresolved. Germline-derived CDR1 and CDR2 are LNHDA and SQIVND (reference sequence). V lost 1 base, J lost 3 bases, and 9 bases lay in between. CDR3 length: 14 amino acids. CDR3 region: CASSIVAGDYGYTF. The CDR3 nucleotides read TGTGCCAGTAGTATAGTAGCGGGTGACTATGGCTACACCTTC.

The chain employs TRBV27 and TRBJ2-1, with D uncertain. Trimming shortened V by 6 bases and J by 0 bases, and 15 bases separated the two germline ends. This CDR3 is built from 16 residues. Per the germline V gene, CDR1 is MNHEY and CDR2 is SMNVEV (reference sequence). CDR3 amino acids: CASRDVLPSSYNEQFF. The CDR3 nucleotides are TGTGCCAGCAGGGACGTACTACCGAGCTCCTACAATGAGCAGTTCTTC.